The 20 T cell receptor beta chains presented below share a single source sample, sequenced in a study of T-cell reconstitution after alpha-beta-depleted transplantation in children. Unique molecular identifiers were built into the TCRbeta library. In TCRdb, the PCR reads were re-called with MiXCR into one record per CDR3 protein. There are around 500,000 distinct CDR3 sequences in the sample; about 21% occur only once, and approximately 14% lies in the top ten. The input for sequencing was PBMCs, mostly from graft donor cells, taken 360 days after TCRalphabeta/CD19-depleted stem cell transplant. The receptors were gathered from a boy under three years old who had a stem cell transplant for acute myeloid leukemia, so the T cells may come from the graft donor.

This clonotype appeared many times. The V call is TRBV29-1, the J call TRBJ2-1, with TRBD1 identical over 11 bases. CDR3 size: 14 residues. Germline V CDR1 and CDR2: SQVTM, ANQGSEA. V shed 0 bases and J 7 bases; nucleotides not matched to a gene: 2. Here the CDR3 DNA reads TGCAGCGTTGAAGAAGGACAGGGGGCGAATGAGCAGTTCTTC. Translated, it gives CSVEEGQGANEQFF.

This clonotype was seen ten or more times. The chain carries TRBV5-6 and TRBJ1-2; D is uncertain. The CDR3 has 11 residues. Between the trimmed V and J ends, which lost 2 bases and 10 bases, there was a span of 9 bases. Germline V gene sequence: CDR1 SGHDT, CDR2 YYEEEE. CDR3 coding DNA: TGTGCCAGCAGCTTCGTAGGAGACTACACCTTC. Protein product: CASSFVGDYTF.

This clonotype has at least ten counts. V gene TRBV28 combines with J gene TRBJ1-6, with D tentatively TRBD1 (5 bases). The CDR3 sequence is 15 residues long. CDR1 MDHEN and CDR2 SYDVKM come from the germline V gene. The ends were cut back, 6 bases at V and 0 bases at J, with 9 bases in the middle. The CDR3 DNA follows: TGTGCCAGCAGCGACAGTTACTCCTATAATTCACCCCTCCACTTT. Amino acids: CASSDSYSYNSPLHF. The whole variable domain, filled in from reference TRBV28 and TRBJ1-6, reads DVKVTQSSRYLVKRTGEKVFLECVQDMDHENMFWYRQDPGLGLRLIYFSYDVKMKEKGDIPEGYSVSREKKERFSLILESASTNQTSMYLCASSDSYSYNSPLHFGNGTRLTVT.

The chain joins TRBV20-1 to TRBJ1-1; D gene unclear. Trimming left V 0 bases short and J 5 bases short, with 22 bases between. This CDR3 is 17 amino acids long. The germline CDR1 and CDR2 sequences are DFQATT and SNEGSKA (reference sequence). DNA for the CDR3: TGCAGTGCTAGAGATATGGAAAGGGTTTCTGTGCTGACTGAAGCTTTCTTT. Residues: CSARDMERVSVLTEAFF.

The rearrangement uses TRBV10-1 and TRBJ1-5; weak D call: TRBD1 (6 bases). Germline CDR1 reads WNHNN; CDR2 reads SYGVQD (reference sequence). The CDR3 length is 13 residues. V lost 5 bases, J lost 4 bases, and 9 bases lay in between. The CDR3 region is CASSWDINQPQHF. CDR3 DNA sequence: TGCGCCAGCAGTTGGGACATAAATCAGCCCCAGCATTTT.

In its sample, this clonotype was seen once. The DNA for the CDR3 is TGTGCCAGCAGCTTAGCGGGGGGACAGGCATACTATGGCTACACCTTC. This codes for CASSLAGGQAYYGYTF. The rearrangement links TRBV7-8 to TRBJ1-2, with 8 bases aligning to TRBD1. V gave up 0 bases and J gave up 3 bases; unmatched junction bases: 6. Germline V lookup: CDR1 SGHVS, CDR2 FQNEAQ. The CDR3 spans 16 residues.

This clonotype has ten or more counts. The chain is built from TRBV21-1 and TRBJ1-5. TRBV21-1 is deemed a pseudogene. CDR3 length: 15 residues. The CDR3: CASRCKGPPHQPQHF. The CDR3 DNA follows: TGTGCCAGCAGATGCAAGGGACCCCCCCATCAGCCCCAGCATTTT.

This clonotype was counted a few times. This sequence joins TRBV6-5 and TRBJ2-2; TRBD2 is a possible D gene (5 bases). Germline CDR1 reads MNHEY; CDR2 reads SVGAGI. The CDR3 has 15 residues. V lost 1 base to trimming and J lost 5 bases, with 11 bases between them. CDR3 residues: CASSYLGVGTGELFF. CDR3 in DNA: TGTGCCAGCAGTTACTTGGGAGTAGGAACCGGGGAGCTGTTTTTT.

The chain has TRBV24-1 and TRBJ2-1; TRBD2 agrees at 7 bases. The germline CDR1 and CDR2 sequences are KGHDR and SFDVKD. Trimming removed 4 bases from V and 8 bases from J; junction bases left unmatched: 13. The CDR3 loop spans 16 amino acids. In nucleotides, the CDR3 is TGTGCCACCAGTGACCCCGGGACTACGGCAGTCCATGAGCAGTTCTTC. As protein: CATSDPGTTAVHEQFF.

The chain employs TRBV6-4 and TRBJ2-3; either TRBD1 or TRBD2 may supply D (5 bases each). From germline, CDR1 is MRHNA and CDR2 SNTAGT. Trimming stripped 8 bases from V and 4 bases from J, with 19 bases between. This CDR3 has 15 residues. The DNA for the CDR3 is TGTGCCAGCTCCAAAGGGGCAGGGACGGCAGATACGCAGTATTTT. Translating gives CASSKGAGTADTQYF.

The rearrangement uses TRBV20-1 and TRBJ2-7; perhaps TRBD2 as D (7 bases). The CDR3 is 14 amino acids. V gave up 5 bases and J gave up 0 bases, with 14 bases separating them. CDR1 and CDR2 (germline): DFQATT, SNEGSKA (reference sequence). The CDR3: CSAEQGGGSYEQYF. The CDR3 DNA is TGCAGTGCTGAACAGGGAGGGGGCTCCTACGAGCAGTACTTC.

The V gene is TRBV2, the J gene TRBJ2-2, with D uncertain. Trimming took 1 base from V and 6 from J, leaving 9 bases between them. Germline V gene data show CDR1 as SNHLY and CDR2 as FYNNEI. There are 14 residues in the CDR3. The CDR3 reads CASSEVLGSGELFF. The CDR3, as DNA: TGTGCCAGCAGTGAAGTATTGGGGTCCGGGGAGCTGTTTTTT.

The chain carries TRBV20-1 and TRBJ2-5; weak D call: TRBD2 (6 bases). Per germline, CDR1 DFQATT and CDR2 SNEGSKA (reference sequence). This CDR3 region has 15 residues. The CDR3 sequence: CSTIKRAAFQETQYF. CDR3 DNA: TGCAGCACCATCAAGCGGGCTGCCTTTCAAGAGACCCAGTACTTC.

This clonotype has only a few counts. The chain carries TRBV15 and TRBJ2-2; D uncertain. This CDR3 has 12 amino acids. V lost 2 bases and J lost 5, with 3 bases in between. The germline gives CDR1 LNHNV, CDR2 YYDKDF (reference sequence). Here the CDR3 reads CATSRSTGELFF. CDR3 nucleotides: TGTGCCACCAGCAGATCGACCGGGGAGCTGTTTTTT.

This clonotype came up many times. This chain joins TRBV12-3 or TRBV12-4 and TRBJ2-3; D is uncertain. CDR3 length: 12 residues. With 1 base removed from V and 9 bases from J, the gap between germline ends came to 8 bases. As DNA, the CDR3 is TGTGCCAGCAGTTTAGAGCCCAGAACGCAGTATTTT. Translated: CASSLEPRTQYF.

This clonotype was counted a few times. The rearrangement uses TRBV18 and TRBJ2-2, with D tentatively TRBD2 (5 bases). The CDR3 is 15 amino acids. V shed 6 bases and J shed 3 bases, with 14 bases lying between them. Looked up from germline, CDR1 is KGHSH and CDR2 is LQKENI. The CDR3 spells CASSQQHGDTGELFF. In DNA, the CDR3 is TGTGCCAGCTCTCAACAGCACGGGGACACCGGGGAGCTGTTTTTT.

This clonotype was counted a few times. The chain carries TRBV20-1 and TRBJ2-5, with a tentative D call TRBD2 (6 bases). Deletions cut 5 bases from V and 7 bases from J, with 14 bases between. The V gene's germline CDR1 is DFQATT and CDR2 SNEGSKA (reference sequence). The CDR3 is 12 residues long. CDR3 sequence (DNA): TGCAGTGCTGAGACTAGGGAAGTGACCCAGTACTTC. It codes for CSAETREVTQYF.

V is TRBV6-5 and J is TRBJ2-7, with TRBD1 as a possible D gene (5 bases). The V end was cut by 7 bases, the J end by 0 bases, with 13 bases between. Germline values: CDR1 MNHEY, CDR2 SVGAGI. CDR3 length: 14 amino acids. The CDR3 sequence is CASKFDSISYEQYV. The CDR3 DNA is TGTGCCAGCAAGTTCGACAGCATCTCCTACGAGCAGTACGTC.

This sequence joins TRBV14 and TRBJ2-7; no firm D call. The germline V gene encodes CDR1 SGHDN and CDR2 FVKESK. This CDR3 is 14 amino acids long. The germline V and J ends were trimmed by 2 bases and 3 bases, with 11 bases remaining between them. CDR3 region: CASSQRPRNYEQYF. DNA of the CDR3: TGTGCCAGCAGCCAACGACCCCGGAACTACGAGCAGTACTTC.

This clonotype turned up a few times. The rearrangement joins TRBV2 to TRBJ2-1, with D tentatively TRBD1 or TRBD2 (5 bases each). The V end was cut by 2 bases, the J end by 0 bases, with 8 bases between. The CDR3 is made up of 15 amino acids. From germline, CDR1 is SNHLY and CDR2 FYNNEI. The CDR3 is CASSEWGSSYNEQFF. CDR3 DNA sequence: TGTGCCAGCAGTGAATGGGGGAGCTCCTACAATGAGCAGTTCTTC.